Detailed here is one T cell receptor beta chain. The sample holds other DNA sequences that translate to the same CDR3. Using immunoSEQ multiplex PCR, the repertoire was profiled, and TCRdb retains in-frame clones only, with some absent. The sample lists around 750,000 clones, 74% occurring once. The ends were cut back, 0 bases at V and 1 base at J, with 9 bases in the middle. Germline assignment: CDR1 GTSNPN and CDR2 SVGIG (reference sequence). This CDR3 spans 14 amino acids. The data belong to a study of shared clonotypes between healthy human individuals. The TCR sequence derives from a woman aged 25 to 39 in good health. The rearrangement joins TRBV30 to TRBJ2-5; possibly TRBD2 for D (6 bases). Sequenced material: memory CD4+ T cells sorted from blood. The subset is: CD45RA-negative fraction. The CDR3 DNA is TGTGCCTGGAGTGTACGGGGGTTCCAAGAGACCCAGTACTTC. It encodes CAWSVRGFQETQYF.